The present T cell receptor beta chain was sequenced within a study of multiple sclerosis patients with progressive multifocal leukoencephalopathy (dated by TCRdb to 2018 to 2020). For the study in its entirety: Peripheral T and B cells were examined in MS patients who went on to develop PML (4 under natalizumab, 1 after alemtuzumab) as well as in treated patients who did not. Two natalizumab-treated patients who later developed PML were followed longitudinally from before therapy through 6 and 12 months to PML onset. The goal was to find JC virus-specific or public T-cell expansions that arose at the time of PML onset. Results the study describes overall, beyond this receptor: At the time PML developed, no common TRBV or TRBJ gene usage or preferential TRBV-TRBJ pairings were detected. With only a small, descriptive cohort, it remained unclear whether the findings reflect JC virus infection or general immunocompromise. Analysis was restricted to peripheral blood, although for natalizumab-associated PML, cerebrospinal fluid or brain lymphocytes might be more informative. Most PML patients had lower normalized Shannon entropy, suggesting less diverse TRB repertoires, while values in the natalizumab-treated controls sat near 1. Only PML patients had TRB clones above 0.5% frequency, but the clones expanded at PML onset were already present before and during natalizumab therapy.

Reading the label with the study, this specimen's time point is: around eleven months of natalizumab therapy. Per the publication, the treatment or condition label means: on natalizumab therapy at sampling. The controls were five MS patients treated with natalizumab who did not develop PML and who were sampled longitudinally. All listed patients had previously received interferon beta, and all PML patients were female. Blood samples at T1 and T2 were obtained at 6 and 12 months of natalizumab therapy, respectively. Isolation of peripheral blood mononuclear cells was performed by Ficoll-Hypaque density gradient centrifugation. TRB CDR3 regions were amplified from genomic DNA with the immunoSEQ two-step multiplex PCR at survey-level depth. Synthetic inline TR CDR3 controls covering all V-J pairings were spiked into each PCR so that template counts could be estimated and amplification bias removed. Reads were processed so that amplification and sequencing bias were reduced, and quantification was performed against synthetic TR CDR3 analogs. On the study's bioinformatics: Raw data were processed in ImmunoSEQ Analyzer, with out-of-frame sequences and CDR3s containing stop codons removed, and genes were named according to IMGT nomenclature. Normalized Shannon entropy, defined as 1 minus Pielou's evenness, served as the summary measure of repertoire diversity. TRB sequences were considered identical only when V gene, J gene and CDR3 were shared. Public PML clonotypes were CDR3s found in two or more PML-onset samples but not found earlier, in controls, or in public databases. CDR3 amino acid composition by position was analyzed with Skylign using the observed count method. As stored in TCRdb, this immuneACCESS dataset retains in-frame rearrangements with V and J assigned. A fraction of the clones does not appear; measured against another copy, unresolved V genes explain less than half of the discrepancy, and the remainder lacks a known reason. V and J calls and clone size are copied from that table; D and trimming were computed from the DNA. Present in this sample are around 27,000 clones, around 87% of which were seen just once. About 1.3% of the sample is in the top ten clones.

As to this clone: Its antigen remains undetermined. No per-base quality is available; no much larger clone lies one base away.

The TCR was taken from a human donor with multiple sclerosis. The material was PBMCs, obtained from a patient treated with natalizumab.

The CDR3 has the sequence CASSFGNTEAFF. The DNA sequence reads TGTGCCAGCAGCTTCGGTAACACTGAAGCTTTCTTT. This chain joins TRBV5-6 to TRBJ1-1, with no confidently assigned D gene. The junction shows trimming of 2 bases on V and 2 bases on J, plus 4 bases between the germline ends. From a lookup of the germline V gene, CDR1 and CDR2 are SGHDT and YYEEEE. From the cysteine up to the phenylalanine, the CDR3 has a length of 12 residues. The read is trimmed to its CDR3 DNA, 36 bases read in frame from base 1.